Each of the 25 T cell receptor beta chains below was sequenced from the same sample in a study of T cell repertoires in cytomegalovirus infection (dated by TCRdb to the late 2010s). The run used an Illumina HiSeq 1500. In-frame beta chains were kept once TCRdb had trimmed the public reads at Q25 with fastp and called clones with MiXCR. Under each unique CDR3 protein, matching rows form one entry showing the most common genes and DNA. This sample has 150,000 to 200,000 distinct CDR3 sequences in its table, and roughly 18% of those were observed once. The top ten hold roughly 20% of the sample. The sample comprised CD8+ T cells from PBMCs. All receptors derive from a human donor in good health (CMV status not recorded). Some clones in this sample may be carry-over from other donors' samples.

This clonotype was counted at least ten times. The chain links TRBV7-2 to TRBJ1-4; D call uncertain. This CDR3 has 14 residues. Deletions cut 5 bases from V and 8 bases from J, with 15 bases between. Germline assignment: CDR1 SGHTA and CDR2 FQGNSA. The CDR3 sequence: CASSPPGYGEKLFF. In DNA, the CDR3 is TGTGCCAGCAGCCCACCTGGGTATGGGGAAAAACTGTTTTTT. Variable domain in full (rest from reference TRBV7-2 and TRBJ1-4): GAGVSQSPSNKVTEKGKDVELRCDPISGHTALYWYRQSLGQGLEFLIYFQGNSAPDKSGLPSDRFSAERTGGSVSTLTIQRTQQEDSAVYLCASSPPGYGEKLFFGSGTQLSVL.

This clonotype appeared a few times. The rearrangement links TRBV2 to TRBJ2-1; TRBD2 might be the D (5 bases). Germline assignment: CDR1 SNHLY and CDR2 FYNNEI. The CDR3 consists of 18 residues. V lost 3 bases, J lost 1 base, and 19 bases lay in between. The CDR3 coding sequence is TGTGCCAGCAGTGATGAAGGAGGCTCACCCCTATCCTACAATGAGCAGTTCTTC. Its translation: CASSDEGGSPLSYNEQFF.

J is TRBJ2-7 and V is TRBV7-6, with TRBD2 as a possible D gene (5 bases). The V end was cut by 2 bases, the J end by 7 bases, with 12 bases between. Germline V lookup: CDR1 SGHVS, CDR2 FNYEAQ. The CDR3 is 13 amino acids. The CDR3 is CASSLRARGEQYF. Written as DNA, the CDR3 is TGTGCCAGCAGCTTACGAGCCCGGGGTGAGCAGTACTTC.

The V gene is TRBV29-1, the J gene TRBJ2-7; 7 bases line up with TRBD1. The V and J ends lost 6 bases and 5 bases, in that order; junction bases with no gene match: 16. The CDR3 has 15 amino acids. CDR1 and CDR2 from the germline V gene are SQVTM and ANQGSEA. CDR3: CSVLDTDRDPDEQYF. Written as DNA, the CDR3 is TGCAGCGTCCTTGACACTGACAGGGACCCCGACGAGCAGTACTTC.

This clonotype was picked up a small number of times. CDR3 bases: TGTGCCAGCAGCCCTCGGACCACAGATAATGAGCAGTTCTTC. Protein: CASSPRTTDNEQFF. The chain has TRBV7-9 and TRBJ2-1; D is unresolved. Germline loops: CDR1 SEHNR, CDR2 FQNEAQ (reference sequence). V shed 5 bases and J shed 7 bases, with 15 bases lying between them. This CDR3 has 14 amino acids.

This clonotype was observed a few times. V usage is TRBV11-2 and J usage is TRBJ2-2; D is possibly TRBD1 (6 bases). CDR1 and CDR2 from the germline V gene are SGHAT and FQNNGV. Trimming stripped 1 base from V and 5 bases from J, with 11 bases between. There are 15 residues in the CDR3. The CDR3 DNA sequence: TGTGCCAGCAGCTTAGTCTCAGGGGATACCGGGGAGCTGTTTTTT. This encodes CASSLVSGDTGELFF.

This clonotype was seen a few times. The rearrangement joins TRBV19 to TRBJ2-1, with 8 bases fitting TRBD1. The CDR3 sequence is 16 residues long. Germline V gives CDR1 LNHDA, CDR2 SQIVND (reference sequence). V gave up 3 bases and J gave up 1 base; unmatched junction bases: 5. The CDR3 sequence: CASSIGTGGSYNEQFF. CDR3 sequence (DNA): TGTGCCAGTAGTATTGGGACAGGAGGTTCCTACAATGAGCAGTTCTTC. The variable domain in full, completed from reference TRBV19 and TRBJ2-1, reads DGGITQSPKYLFRKEGQNVTLSCEQNLNHDAMYWYRQDPGQGLRLIYYSQIVNDFQKGDIAEGYSVSREKKESFPLTVTSAQKNPTAFYLCASSIGTGGSYNEQFFGPGTRLTVL.

A few counts support this clonotype. The chain couples TRBV28 to TRBJ2-7; no definite D call. V gave up 4 bases and J gave up 6 bases, with 13 bases separating them. The V gene's germline CDR1 is MDHEN and CDR2 SYDVKM. This CDR3 has 13 amino acids. CDR3: CASSWRQPSEQYF. CDR3 DNA: TGTGCCAGCAGTTGGCGGCAACCTAGCGAGCAGTACTTC.

This clonotype has just a few counts. The V call is TRBV7-8, the J call TRBJ1-5; D gene uncertain. The length of the CDR3 is 16 residues. Germline V gene lookup returns CDR1 SGHVS and CDR2 FQNEAQ. The V end was cut by 4 bases, the J end by 2 bases, with 15 bases between. The CDR3 nucleotides are TGTGCCAGCAGCTATAATAGGTTAGTTGGCAATCAGCCCCAGCATTTT. The encoded protein is CASSYNRLVGNQPQHF.

This clonotype showed up just a few times. The CDR3 loop is CSVDPRGSNYGYTF. The CDR3 DNA sequence: TGCAGCGTTGATCCTAGGGGTTCCAACTATGGCTACACCTTC. The chain recombines TRBV29-1 with TRBJ1-2; D might be TRBD1 (5 bases). Trimming cost V 3 bases and J 2 bases, with 13 bases left between them. This CDR3 is 14 amino acids long. Germline assignment: CDR1 SQVTM and CDR2 ANQGSEA.

There are a few counts of this clonotype. CDR3 residues: CASTTGGNQPQHF. Here the CDR3 DNA reads TGTGCCAGCACCACGGGTGGCAATCAGCCCCAGCATTTT. The chain joins TRBV6-6 to TRBJ1-5, with D uncertain. V gave up 7 bases and J gave up 2 bases, with 9 bases separating them. The CDR3 totals 13 residues. Germline V CDR1 and CDR2: MNHNY, SVGAGI (reference sequence).

This clonotype was observed a handful of times. J is TRBJ2-1 and V is TRBV7-2; maybe TRBD2 (5 bases). V lost 6 bases and J lost 4, with 10 bases in between. Per germline, CDR1 SGHTA and CDR2 FQGNSA. The CDR3 extends over 13 amino acids. The CDR3: CASRPRGYNEQFF. In DNA form, the CDR3 reads TGTGCCAGCAGGCCACGAGGGTACAATGAGCAGTTCTTC.

This clonotype was detected many times. The gene calls are TRBV28 and TRBJ2-7, with 10 bases aligning to TRBD1. Germline V gives CDR1 MDHEN, CDR2 SYDVKM. The CDR3 runs to 15 residues. Trimming cost V 7 bases and J 4 bases; bases outside gene matches: 10. The CDR3 sequence is CASTMGQGSGYEQYF. The CDR3, as DNA: TGTGCCAGCACCATGGGACAGGGGAGTGGGTACGAGCAGTACTTC.

The chain links TRBV7-8 to TRBJ2-3; 9 bases line up with TRBD2. The germline CDR1 and CDR2 sequences are SGHVS and FQNEAQ. The trim removed 2 bases at V and 5 bases at J, leaving 5 bases unmatched. CDR3 length: 15 residues. CDR3 region: CASSLRGRAIDTQYF. DNA of the CDR3: TGTGCCAGCAGCTTACGCGGGAGGGCCATAGATACGCAGTATTTT.

V gene TRBV7-2 combines with J gene TRBJ1-5; 11 bases line up with TRBD1. CDR1 SGHTA and CDR2 FQGNSA come from the germline V gene. V gave up 5 bases and J gave up 7 bases; unmatched junction bases: 7. The CDR3 is 15 residues long. The CDR3 here is CASSNGQGARQPQHF. The CDR3 region has the DNA TGTGCCAGCAGCAATGGACAGGGGGCGCGGCAGCCCCAGCATTTT.

This clonotype is a singleton in its sample. The rearrangement joins TRBV4-2 to TRBJ2-1, with D possibly being TRBD2 (5 bases). This CDR3 region has 16 residues. Deletions cut 4 bases from V and 4 bases from J, with 17 bases between. CDR1 is LGHNA and CDR2 is YNFKEQ in the germline V gene. CDR3: CASSPTSFEGYNEQFF. In nucleotides, the CDR3 is TGTGCCAGCAGCCCAACTAGTTTCGAGGGTTACAATGAGCAGTTCTTC.

This clonotype has just a few counts. The chain combines TRBV7-6 with TRBJ2-1, with D unresolved. Germline loops: CDR1 SGHVS, CDR2 FNYEAQ. Trimming took off 1 base at V and 13 bases at J, with 11 bases between the two ends. This CDR3 is 12 amino acids long. The CDR3 DNA is TGTGCCAGCAGCTTAGGTACAGTACAACAGTTCTTC. Residues: CASSLGTVQQFF.

The rearrangement joins TRBV7-9 to TRBJ2-7, with 16 bases aligning to TRBD2. The CDR3 runs to 16 residues. The germline V gene has CDR1 SEHNR and CDR2 FQNEAQ (reference sequence). The V gene end was trimmed by 5 bases and the J gene end by 5 bases; junction bases not matched to a gene: 6. The CDR3 bases are TGTGCCAGCAGCCCCGGGACTAGCGGGAGGGCCCACGAGCAGTACTTC. It codes for CASSPGTSGRAHEQYF. The variable domain in full, with the rest retrieved from reference TRBV7-9 and TRBJ2-7, is DTGVSQNPRHKITKRGQNVTFRCDPISEHNRLYWYRQTLGQGPEFLTYFQNEAQLEKSRLLSDRFSAERPKGSFSTLEIQRTEQGDSAMYLCASSPGTSGRAHEQYFGPGTRLTVT.

V is TRBV27 and J is TRBJ2-2; TRBD2 might be the D (5 bases). The CDR3 runs 14 residues. Germline values: CDR1 MNHEY, CDR2 SMNVEV (reference sequence). V lost 5 bases and J lost 1, with 8 bases in between. CDR3: CASSPGGNTGELFF. As DNA, the CDR3 is TGTGCCAGCAGTCCTGGAGGGAACACCGGGGAGCTGTTTTTT.

In this sample, this clonotype turned up a few times. This chain joins TRBV7-9 and TRBJ2-5, with D tentatively TRBD2 (6 bases). The V and J ends lost 4 bases and 5 bases respectively, with 11 bases between them. Germline CDR1 reads SEHNR; CDR2 reads FQNEAQ (reference sequence). The CDR3 is made up of 13 amino acids. This CDR3 is CASSSRGRETQYF. The CDR3, as DNA: TGTGCCAGCAGCTCACGAGGGAGGGAGACCCAGTACTTC. The whole variable domain, filled in from reference TRBV7-9 and TRBJ2-5, reads DTGVSQNPRHKITKRGQNVTFRCDPISEHNRLYWYRQTLGQGPEFLTYFQNEAQLEKSRLLSDRFSAERPKGSFSTLEIQRTEQGDSAMYLCASSSRGRETQYFGPGTRLLVL.

As to this clonotype: The junction and the germline gene differ at one end; a read error may be behind it. The chain links TRBV7-9 to TRBJ1-6, with 8 nucleotides matching TRBD1. CDR3 length: 15 amino acids. Germline V gives CDR1 SEHNR, CDR2 FQNEAQ (reference sequence). The CDR3 protein is CASSDLNRGNSPHHF. Here the CDR3 DNA reads TGTGCCAGCAGCGATTTGAACAGGGGGAATTCACCCCACCACTTT.

This clonotype was detected only a few times. The V and J genes are TRBV7-2 and TRBJ2-2; D perhaps matches TRBD2 (6 bases). V lost 2 bases and J 4 bases, leaving 11 bases between the germline ends. The CDR3 has 15 amino acids. Per germline, CDR1 SGHTA and CDR2 FQGNSA. The CDR3 nucleotides read TGTGCCAGCAGCTTATATACCGGGGGCACCGGGGAGCTGTTTTTT. As protein: CASSLYTGGTGELFF.

This clonotype was detected only a few times. The chain has TRBV7-9 and TRBJ2-1, with 10 bases aligning to TRBD2. The CDR3 sequence is 12 residues long. CDR1 SEHNR and CDR2 FQNEAQ come from the germline V gene (reference sequence). J gave up 9 bases and V 6 bases, and 2 bases lay outside the gene matches. CDR3 bases: TGTGCCAGCAGTTCTAGCGGGGGTGAGCAGTTCTTC. Its protein is CASSSSGGEQFF.

The chain combines TRBV7-6 with TRBJ2-1; 9 bases are shared with TRBD1. V was pared by 5 bases and J by 7 bases, with 12 bases of the junction left unmatched. Germline lookup yields CDR1 SGHVS and CDR2 FNYEAQ. CDR3 length: 16 amino acids. The CDR3 DNA follows: TGTGCCAGCAGCCCGAGGTCCGGGACAGGGATAAATGAGCAGTTCTTC. Protein product: CASSPRSGTGINEQFF. The variable domain in full, completed from reference TRBV7-6 and TRBJ2-1, reads GAGVSQSPRYKVTKRGQDVALRCDPISGHVSLYWYRQALGQGPEFLTYFNYEAQQDKSGLPNDRFSAERPEGSISTLTIQRTEQRDSAMYRCASSPRSGTGINEQFFGPGTRLTVL.

This clonotype was seen many times. This chain uses TRBV28 with TRBJ2-5, with 10 bases aligning to TRBD1. This CDR3 comprises 14 residues. With 5 bases clipped from V and 6 bases from J, the junction kept 6 bases outside the gene matches. Germline V gene lookup returns CDR1 MDHEN and CDR2 SYDVKM. CDR3 in amino acids: CASSPTGGMKTQYF. CDR3 DNA: TGTGCCAGCAGTCCGACAGGGGGCATGAAGACCCAGTACTTC. The whole variable domain, filled in from reference TRBV28 and TRBJ2-5, reads DVKVTQSSRYLVKRTGEKVFLECVQDMDHENMFWYRQDPGLGLRLIYFSYDVKMKEKGDIPEGYSVSREKKERFSLILESASTNQTSMYLCASSPTGGMKTQYFGPGTRLLVL.